The T cell receptor beta chain under discussion was sequenced for a study of cytomegalovirus exposure and HLA in healthy donors. For the study at large: About 79 million unique TCRs from HLA-typed donors were held in an early data release. Study-wide findings and caveats: Within the data, a cluster of highly shared sequence variants was likely a sequencing artifact. Cytomegalovirus association was listed for 150 to 200 TCR beta chains. The productive fraction for most TCR beta V segments was about 87% or about 30% in an earlier analysis.

The PCR used 60 Vbeta and 13 Jbeta primers. Some clones are missing from TCRdb's copy, which holds only in-frame ones; the method was immunoSEQ multiplex PCR. The sample has about 150,000 clones, approximately 74% seen once. The CDR3 has 15 amino acids. Germline V lookup: CDR1 SGHDN, CDR2 FVKESK. V shed 1 base and J 4 bases; nucleotides not matched to a gene: 4. To note about this clone: The antigen remains unidentified.

The sample taken for sequencing was PBMCs. The chain links TRBV14 to TRBJ2-1; 7 positions agree with TRBD2. The TCR sequence derives from a man aged 30 to 45 in good health and CMV-seronegative. CDR3 DNA sequence: TGTGCCAGCAGCCAAGCGGGGGGAATATACAATGAGCAGTTCTTC. Protein sequence: CASSQAGGIYNEQFF. Filled out from reference TRBV14 and TRBJ2-1, the complete variable domain reads EAGVTQFPSHSVIEKGQTVTLRCDPISGHDNLYWYRRVMGKEIKFLLHFVKESKQDESGMPNNRFLAERTGGTYSTLKVQPAELEDSGVYFCASSQAGGIYNEQFFGPGTRLTVL.